Below, one T cell receptor beta chain is given with its context. Antigen: not known. The data belong to a study of cytomegalovirus exposure and HLA in healthy donors. Use of 60 Vbeta and 13 Jbeta primers characterized the PCR. Profiling relied on immunoSEQ multiplex PCR, and the TCRdb table lists in-frame clones only, not all of them. Here the sample spans 200,000 to 300,000 clones, about four fifths being singletons. Trimming removed 5 bases from V and 0 bases from J; junction bases left unmatched: 16. Germline lookup yields CDR1 SEHNR and CDR2 FQNEAQ (reference sequence). The CDR3 covers 19 residues. Overall study findings and caveats: Many donors carried some public TCRs, although rarity characterized most TCR sequences. There were several of the most significant clusters that appeared linked to common viral pathogens in a later analysis.

Sequencing was performed on PBMCs. The rearrangement joins TRBV7-9 to TRBJ2-4, with 7 bases lining up with TRBD1. The sequence was collected from a woman in her 40s in good health and CMV-seropositive. The CDR3 region is CASSPALNGQELAKNIQYF. CDR3 nucleotide sequence: TGTGCCAGCAGCCCAGCCCTCAACGGACAGGAGCTAGCCAAAAACATTCAGTACTTC.